This T cell receptor (beta chain) was profiled in a study of blood T cell repertoires in COVID-19. Study overall: The origin of the acute and convalescent COVID-19 samples was the United States, Italy and Spain. T cells, B-cell-depleted T cells, or PBMCs provided the cDNA or gDNA that served as material.

This clone was counted a single time. CDR3 size: 15 residues. Deletions cut 5 bases from V and 4 bases from J, with 15 bases between. Looked up from germline, CDR1 is MNHEY and CDR2 is SVGAGI. In the original workflow: Reference gene primer amplification gave estimated nucleated cell counts. Some clones are missing from TCRdb's copy, which holds only in-frame ones; the method was immunoSEQ multiplex PCR. From that table come the V and J calls and clone size; the DNA was used to work out D and trimming. Here the sample spans about 75,000 clones, approximately 88% being singletons. The sample comprised peripheral blood. This clonotype was obtained from a woman aged 45-65 years with acute or convalescent COVID-19. This rearrangement joins TRBV6-5 to TRBJ1-5; D might be TRBD1 (6 bases). CDR3 coding DNA: TGTGCCAGCAGTAGAGATGGACAGAATAATCAGCCCCAGCATTTT. Protein sequence: CASSRDGQNNQPQHF.